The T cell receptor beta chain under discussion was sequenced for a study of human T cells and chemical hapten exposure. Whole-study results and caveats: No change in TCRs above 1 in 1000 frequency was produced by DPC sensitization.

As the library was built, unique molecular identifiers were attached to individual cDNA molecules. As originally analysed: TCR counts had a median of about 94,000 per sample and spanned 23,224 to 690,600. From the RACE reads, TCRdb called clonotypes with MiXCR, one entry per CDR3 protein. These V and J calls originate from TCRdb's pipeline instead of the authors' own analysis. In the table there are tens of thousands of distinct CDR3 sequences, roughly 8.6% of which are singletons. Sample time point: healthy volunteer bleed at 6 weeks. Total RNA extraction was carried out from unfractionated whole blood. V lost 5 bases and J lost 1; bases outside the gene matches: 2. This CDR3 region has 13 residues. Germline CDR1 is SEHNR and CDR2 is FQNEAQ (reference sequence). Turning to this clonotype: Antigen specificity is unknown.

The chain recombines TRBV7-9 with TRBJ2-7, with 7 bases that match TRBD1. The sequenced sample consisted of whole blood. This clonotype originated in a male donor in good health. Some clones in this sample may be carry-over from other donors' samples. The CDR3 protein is CASSQGQSYEQYF. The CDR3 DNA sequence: TGTGCCAGCAGCCAGGGACAGTCCTACGAGCAGTACTTC.